These 24 T cell receptor beta chains share one sample of origin, sequenced in a study of blood T cell repertoires in COVID-19. Measured with immunoSEQ multiplex PCR; TCRdb has only the in-frame clones, and not every one. The sample comprises roughly 150,000 clones, just over 90% of which are singletons, and 2% to 3% rests with the top ten. The source material was peripheral blood. The source is a man aged 18-30 years with acute or convalescent COVID-19.

The chain has TRBV27 and TRBJ1-6; the D gene is possibly TRBD1 (6 bases). Per germline, CDR1 MNHEY and CDR2 SMNVEV (reference sequence). Deletions cut 2 bases from V and 3 bases from J, with 8 bases between. This CDR3 spans 15 amino acids. CDR3 in DNA: TGTGCCAGCAGTTTAGGGGGCCTCTATAATTCACCCCTCCACTTT. It codes for CASSLGGLYNSPLHF.

The genes are TRBV5-6 and TRBJ1-1, with a possible D match to TRBD1 (5 bases). The CDR3 spans 14 residues. Germline V CDR1 and CDR2: SGHDT, YYEEEE. V dropped 4 bases and J dropped 3 bases, with 13 bases sitting between them. CDR3 in DNA: TGTGCCAGCAGCAAAAAGGGGAAGTACACTGAAGCTTTCTTT. Protein: CASSKKGKYTEAFF.

The gene calls are TRBV4-1 and TRBJ1-1; 8 nucleotides align to TRBD1. V shed 4 bases, J shed 3 bases, and the junction held 13 bases outside the gene matches. From germline, CDR1 is MGHRA and CDR2 YSYEKL. The length of the CDR3 is 17 residues. The CDR3 region has the DNA TGCGCCAGCAGCCCCCTGGGGGGCCAGGGGGCGTACACTGAAGCTTTCTTT. Residues: CASSPLGGQGAYTEAFF.

This chain links TRBV5-1 with TRBJ2-7; weak D call: TRBD2 (5 bases). The V gene's germline CDR1 is SGHRS and CDR2 YFSETQ. V lost 4 bases, J lost 3 bases, and 17 bases lay in between. The CDR3 sequence is 15 residues long. The CDR3 reads CASSPPRGSDYEQYF. CDR3 sequence (DNA): TGCGCCAGCAGCCCCCCGAGAGGGTCCGACTACGAGCAGTACTTC.

The gene calls are TRBV6-6 and TRBJ2-3, with 7 nucleotides matching TRBD2. The germline V gene has CDR1 MNHNY and CDR2 SVGAGI (reference sequence). V lost 11 bases and J lost 5; bases outside the gene matches: 16. The CDR3 length is 15 residues. This chain's CDR3 is CALYPLAAAIDTQYF. The CDR3 DNA reads TGTGCCCTCTACCCTCTAGCGGCGGCCATAGATACGCAGTATTTT.

This rearrangement joins TRBV21-1 to TRBJ1-3. TRBV21-1 corresponds to a pseudogene. The CDR3 totals 15 residues. Written as DNA, the CDR3 is TGTGCCAGCAGCAAAGTTCCGGGGGAAGGAAACACCATATATTTT. This encodes CASSKVPGEGNTIYF.

The V call is TRBV3-1 (or the pseudogene TRBV3-2), the J call TRBJ2-2; D possibly corresponds to TRBD2 (6 bases). CDR3 length: 15 amino acids. V was clipped by 1 base and J by 2 bases, with 8 bases between them. CDR1 LGHDT and CDR2 YNNKEL come from the germline V gene (reference sequence). The CDR3 protein is CASSQVAGNTGELFF. CDR3 DNA: TGTGCCAGCAGCCAAGTTGCGGGAAACACCGGGGAGCTGTTTTTT.

V usage is TRBV3-1 (or the pseudogene TRBV3-2) and J usage is TRBJ2-1, with 7 positions matching TRBD1. Germline V gene data show CDR1 as LGHDT and CDR2 as YNNKEL (reference sequence). The CDR3 spans 15 residues. V trimming: 2 bases; J trimming: 10 bases; junction bases outside the gene matches: 11. CDR3 coding DNA: TGTGCCAGCAGCCAACAGGGACAGCCCGACGGGGAGCAGTTCTTC. This encodes CASSQQGQPDGEQFF.

The genes are TRBV14 and TRBJ2-7; TRBD2 agrees at 9 bases. Germline-derived CDR1 and CDR2 are SGHDN and FVKESK. The CDR3 consists of 14 residues. The junction had 1 base not matched to a gene; V was cut back by 4 bases and J by 0 bases. The CDR3 DNA sequence: TGTGCCAGCAGCCGACTAGCGGACTCCTACGAGCAGTACTTC. Amino acids: CASSRLADSYEQYF.

This clone was recorded once. The chain recombines TRBV5-6 with TRBJ1-1; the D gene is possibly TRBD1 (5 bases). Trimming shortened V by 0 bases and J by 3 bases, and 12 bases separated the two germline ends. The CDR3 length is 15 residues. Germline CDR1 reads SGHDT; CDR2 reads YYEEEE. The CDR3: CASSLAAGLDTEAFF. The CDR3 DNA sequence: TGTGCCAGCAGCTTGGCCGCAGGGTTGGACACTGAAGCTTTCTTT.

This CDR3 reads CASSIRGGYEQYF. The CDR3 DNA sequence: TGTGCCAGTAGTATAAGGGGCGGCTACGAGCAGTACTTC. The chain carries TRBV19 and TRBJ2-7, with a possible D match to TRBD1 (5 bases). The germline V gene has CDR1 LNHDA and CDR2 SQIVND (reference sequence). Trimming took off 2 bases at V and 3 bases at J, with 8 bases between the two ends. The CDR3 has 13 amino acids.

This chain joins TRBV12-3 or TRBV12-4 and TRBJ1-5; D remains unclear. V was cut by 6 bases and J by 6 bases, with 9 bases left in between. The CDR3 sequence is 12 residues long. The CDR3 is CASSTEAQPQHF. The DNA for the CDR3 is TGTGCCAGCAGCACCGAAGCTCAGCCCCAGCATTTT.

This clone was found once. The V and J genes are TRBV3-1 (or the pseudogene TRBV3-2) and TRBJ1-4; 7 bases align to TRBD1. V dropped 3 bases and J dropped 0; count of bases not matched to a gene: 10. CDR3 length: 18 residues. CDR1 is LGHDT, CDR2 YNNKEL, per germline (reference sequence). The CDR3 here is CASSQRQGQSTTNEKLFF. The DNA for the CDR3 is TGTGCCAGCAGCCAGAGACAGGGACAATCTACAACTAATGAAAAACTGTTTTTT.

The rearrangement joins TRBV12-5 to TRBJ2-7, with a possible D match to TRBD2 (5 bases). The CDR3 contains 17 residues. Trimming cost V 1 base and J 0 bases, with 16 bases left between them. Per germline, CDR1 LGHNT and CDR2 FRNRAP. The CDR3 DNA follows: TGTGCTAGTGGTTTGGGGCTCCTAGGAGGTAGCTCCTACGAGCAGTACTTC. Its protein is CASGLGLLGGSSYEQYF.

V and J are TRBV4-2 and TRBJ2-5; 8 bases match TRBD2. J gave up 0 bases and V 4 bases, and 22 bases lay outside the gene matches. Germline CDR1 is LGHNA and CDR2 is YNFKEQ. This CDR3 has 21 amino acids. DNA of the CDR3: TGTGCCAGCAGCCCGGGGAATATGGCGGGGGGCCGACAACCGTACCAAGAGACCCAGTACTTC. It translates to CASSPGNMAGGRQPYQETQYF.

The chain joins TRBV19 to TRBJ2-7, with 8 bases lining up with TRBD1. The germline CDR1 and CDR2 sequences are LNHDA and SQIVND (reference sequence). V lost 4 bases, J lost 4 bases, and 9 bases stayed unmatched. The CDR3 runs 15 residues. The DNA for the CDR3 is TGTGCCAGTAGTACCGACAGGGGAAGGACTTACGAGCAGTACTTC. Its protein product is CASSTDRGRTYEQYF.

Here the CDR3 reads CASSPNGGNGYTF. CDR3 DNA: TGCGCCAGCAGTCCCAACGGGGGTAATGGCTACACCTTC. This chain joins TRBV10-1 and TRBJ1-2; D possibly corresponds to TRBD1 (5 bases). CDR1 and CDR2 from the germline V gene are WNHNN and SYGVQD (reference sequence). V lost 5 bases, J lost 6 bases, and 13 bases lay in between. The CDR3 spans 13 residues.

This clone was observed a handful of times. The rearrangement uses TRBV7-2 and TRBJ2-3, with D perhaps matching TRBD1 (5 bases). The ends were cut back, 1 base at V and 1 base at J, with 12 bases in the middle. This CDR3 has 16 amino acids. Looked up from germline, CDR1 is SGHTA and CDR2 is FQGNSA. The DNA for the CDR3 is TGTGCCAGCAGCTTAGTGGTGGGGCTCGGCACAGATACGCAGTATTTT. Translation gives CASSLVVGLGTDTQYF.

The count of this clone is one. CDR3 nucleotides: TGTGCCAGCAGCCAACCCTTCGGGGAGAATCAGCCCCAGCATTTT. Residues: CASSQPFGENQPQHF. The V gene is TRBV6-2 or TRBV6-3, the J gene TRBJ1-5; D remains unclear. Looked up from germline, CDR1 is MNHEY and CDR2 is SVGEGT. The CDR3 covers 15 residues. Trimming shortened V by 6 bases and J by 4 bases, and 16 bases separated the two germline ends.

The V gene is TRBV19, the J gene TRBJ1-5; D perhaps matches TRBD1 (5 bases). The CDR3 contains 12 residues. Germline V gene data show CDR1 as LNHDA and CDR2 as SQIVND (reference sequence). Trimming removed 6 bases at V and 6 bases at J, with 9 bases between. CDR3 sequence: CASRSGGQPQHF. CDR3 DNA: TGTGCCAGTAGATCGGGGGGTCAGCCCCAGCATTTT.

The chain's CDR3 is CATSDSSGMDTGELFF. DNA of the CDR3: TGTGCCACCAGTGACTCTTCAGGGATGGACACCGGGGAGCTGTTTTTT. This chain connects TRBV24-1 to TRBJ2-2, with D tentatively TRBD1 (5 bases). The CDR3 consists of 16 residues. Germline V gives CDR1 KGHDR, CDR2 SFDVKD. Trimming shortened V by 4 bases and J by 3 bases, and 14 bases separated the two germline ends.

This clone came up once. This sequence joins TRBV2 and TRBJ1-1, with 7 bases matching TRBD1. The CDR3 spans 12 residues. Germline V gives CDR1 SNHLY, CDR2 FYNNEI. J lost 6 bases, V lost 6 bases, and 4 bases had no gene match. CDR3 DNA: TGTGCCAGCAGATTACAGGGGCCTGAAGCTTTCTTT. This encodes CASRLQGPEAFF. The entire variable domain, with the rest obtained from reference TRBV2 and TRBJ1-1, is as follows: EPEVTQTPSHQVTQMGQEVILRCVPISNHLYFYWYRQILGQKVEFLVSFYNNEISEKSEIFDDQFSVERPDGSNFTLKIRSTKLEDSAMYFCASRLQGPEAFFGQGTRLTVV.

This clone came up once. The chain joins TRBV5-5 to TRBJ2-1; 8 nucleotides match TRBD2. Germline CDR1 SGHKS, CDR2 YYEKEE (reference sequence). The CDR3 contains 15 residues. With 5 bases clipped from V and 6 bases from J, the junction kept 10 bases outside the gene matches. In DNA form, the CDR3 reads TGTGCCAGCAGGCCTGGTTTGGCGGGAGGCAATGAGCAGTTCTTC. Protein sequence: CASRPGLAGGNEQFF.

The chain uses TRBV27 and TRBJ2-2, with TRBD1 identical over 12 bases. The junction had 4 bases not matched to a gene; V was cut back by 7 bases and J by 4 bases. CDR1 and CDR2 (germline): MNHEY, SMNVEV (reference sequence). This CDR3 contains 15 residues. The CDR3 loop is CASMGGQGATGELFF. DNA for the CDR3: TGTGCCAGCATGGGGGGACAGGGGGCCACCGGGGAGCTGTTTTTT.